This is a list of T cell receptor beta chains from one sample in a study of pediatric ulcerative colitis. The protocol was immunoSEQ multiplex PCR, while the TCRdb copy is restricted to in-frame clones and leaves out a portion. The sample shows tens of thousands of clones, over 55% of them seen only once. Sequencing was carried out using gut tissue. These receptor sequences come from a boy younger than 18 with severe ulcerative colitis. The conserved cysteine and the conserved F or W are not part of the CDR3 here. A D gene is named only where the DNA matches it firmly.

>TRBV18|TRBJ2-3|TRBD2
ASSPQLAGVGADTQY
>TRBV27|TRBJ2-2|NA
ASSSDPWAGYYGELF
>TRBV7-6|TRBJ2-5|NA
ASSTNKQKTQY
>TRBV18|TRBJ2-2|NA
ASSPDYSSTTGELF
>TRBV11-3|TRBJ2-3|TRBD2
ASSLGLSGSRLGTDTQY
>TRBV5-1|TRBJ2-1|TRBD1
ASSLTGQATYNEQF
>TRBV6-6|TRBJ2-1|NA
ASSYTGVSSYNEQF
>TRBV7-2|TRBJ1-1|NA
ASSLNPPWGTEAF
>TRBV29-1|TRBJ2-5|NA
SVQIKAETQY
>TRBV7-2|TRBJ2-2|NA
ASSSTAPGELF
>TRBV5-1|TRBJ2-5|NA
ASSLEVGGRETQY
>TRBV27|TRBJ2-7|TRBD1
ASSFGTGWNEQY
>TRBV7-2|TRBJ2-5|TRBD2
ASSRIAGKETQY
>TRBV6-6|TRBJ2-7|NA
ASKGTADYEQY
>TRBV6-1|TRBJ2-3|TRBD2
ASRAASGTLGDTQY
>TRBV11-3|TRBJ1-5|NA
ASSLENYSNQPQH
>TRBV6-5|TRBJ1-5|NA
ASRHDDSNQPQH